Each of the 12 T cell receptor beta chains below was sequenced from the same sample in a study of T cells in Graves' hyperthyroidism and ophthalmopathy. TCR beta CDR3 sequences were amplified from RNA transcripts. Researchers ran a first-round RT-PCR on the TCR CDR3 using the HTBI primer set. MiXCR, applied by TCRdb to the multiplex PCR reads, yields one record per CDR3 protein. This sample carries approximately 410,000 distinct CDR3 sequences, under 15% of them seen once, and the ten largest clones take about 12%. Sequencing used blood. Receptors were obtained from a man between 18 and 29 years old with Graves' ophthalmopathy.

This clonotype was picked up a small number of times. V is TRBV27 and J is TRBJ2-7, with TRBD1 as a possible D gene (5 bases). There are 15 residues in the CDR3. CDR1 is MNHEY, CDR2 SMNVEV, per germline (reference sequence). V lost 6 bases and J 3 bases, leaving 18 bases between the germline ends. Written as DNA, the CDR3 is TGTGCCAGCAGCCATCGTGGGGCAGTAAGCTACGAGCAGTACTTC. It encodes CASSHRGAVSYEQYF.

This chain links TRBV20-1 with TRBJ2-5; D call uncertain. The V and J ends lost 2 bases and 4 bases respectively, with 5 bases between them. The length of the CDR3 is 11 residues. Germline CDR1 is DFQATT and CDR2 is SNEGSKA (reference sequence). The DNA for the CDR3 is TGCAGTGCTAGACTAGGAGAGACCCAGTACTTC. This sequence encodes CSARLGETQYF.

The CDR3 nucleotides are TGTGCCAGCAGCTTCTCCCCGGGCCCCTACAATGAGCAGTTCTTC. Its protein is CASSFSPGPYNEQFF. J is TRBJ2-1 and V is TRBV7-3; no firm D call. CDR1 and CDR2 from the germline V gene are SGHTA and FQGTGA. V gave up 3 bases and J gave up 2 bases, with 11 bases separating them. The CDR3 is made up of 15 amino acids.

This clonotype was observed at least ten times. The chain has TRBV12-3 or TRBV12-4 and TRBJ2-5; D is tentatively TRBD1 or TRBD2 (5 bases each). V lost 1 base to trimming and J lost 1 base, with 28 bases between them. The CDR3 loop spans 21 amino acids. CDR3 coding DNA: TGTGCCAGCAGTTTAGGCTTGGCGGTATATGGGGACCCAGGCGTCCAAGAGACCCAGTACTTC. Translating it yields CASSLGLAVYGDPGVQETQYF.

The chain recombines TRBV3-1 with TRBJ2-7; D uncertain. The V and J ends lost 6 bases and 6 bases respectively, with 15 bases between them. Germline V lookup: CDR1 LGHDT, CDR2 YNNKEL (reference sequence). The CDR3 is made up of 13 amino acids. The CDR3 DNA reads TGTGCCAGCAGTTTAGGTACACTGGCCGAGCAGTACTTC. It codes for CASSLGTLAEQYF.

The rearrangement joins TRBV19 to TRBJ2-2; 7 positions match TRBD1. Germline V gene data show CDR1 as LNHDA and CDR2 as SQIVND (reference sequence). This CDR3 comprises 14 residues. V lost 6 bases and J lost 2; bases outside the gene matches: 3. CDR3 loop: CASRWDRNTGELFF. In nucleotides, the CDR3 is TGTGCCAGTAGGTGGGACAGAAACACCGGGGAGCTGTTTTTT.

This clonotype was seen only a few times. This CDR3 reads CASSFDPGLYGYTF. The CDR3 nucleotides read TGCGCCAGCAGCTTTGATCCCGGACTATATGGCTACACCTTC. The rearrangement uses TRBV5-1 and TRBJ1-2, with D hard to call. Trimming took off 2 bases at V and 5 bases at J, with 13 bases between the two ends. This CDR3 comprises 14 residues. Germline loops: CDR1 SGHRS, CDR2 YFSETQ.

The J gene is TRBJ1-1, the V gene TRBV30; 9 nucleotides agree with TRBD1. This CDR3 spans 13 amino acids. The germline gives CDR1 GTSNPN, CDR2 SVGIG (reference sequence). The ends lost 3 bases at V and 5 bases at J; junction bases unmatched: 4. The CDR3 is CAWRRQGDTEAFF. In DNA form, the CDR3 reads TGTGCCTGGAGACGACAGGGGGATACTGAAGCTTTCTTT.

This clonotype has ten or more counts. The chain couples TRBV20-1 to TRBJ2-7, with D possibly matching TRBD2 (6 bases). The germline CDR1 and CDR2 sequences are DFQATT and SNEGSKA (reference sequence). The length of the CDR3 is 13 residues. The V end lost 3 bases, the J end lost 3 bases, and 12 bases lay between the germline ends. The CDR3 DNA is TGCAGTGCTAGGGCGGGAAAACGCTACGAGCAGTACTTC. Its protein is CSARAGKRYEQYF.

This clonotype was detected only a few times. This chain connects TRBV7-9 to TRBJ2-5; 7 bases fit TRBD1. J was trimmed by 5 bases and V by 5 bases; bases with no gene match: 8. Germline V lookup: CDR1 SEHNR, CDR2 FQNEAQ (reference sequence). The CDR3 runs 14 residues. The DNA of the CDR3 is TGTGCCAGCAGCCCCTTCCAGGGGGTCGAGACCCAGTACTTC. Its protein is CASSPFQGVETQYF.

The chain recombines TRBV15 with TRBJ2-3; no reliable D call. The V gene lost 0 bases and the J gene lost 0 bases, with 4 bases spanning the gap. CDR3 length equals 14 residues. Per the germline V gene, CDR1 is LNHNV and CDR2 is YYDKDF (reference sequence). The CDR3 coding sequence is TGTGCCACCAGCAGAGATCAGAGCACAGATACGCAGTATTTT. Protein: CATSRDQSTDTQYF.

This clonotype has at least ten counts. The chain is built from TRBV5-1 and TRBJ2-3, with TRBD2 identical over 7 bases. Germline assignment: CDR1 SGHRS and CDR2 YFSETQ. Trimming cost V 2 bases and J 2 bases; bases outside gene matches: 5. The CDR3 length is 15 residues. The CDR3 DNA reads as TGCGCCAGCAGCTTTATGACTAGCTCCACAGATACGCAGTATTTT. Its protein product is CASSFMTSSTDTQYF. Drawing the rest from reference TRBV5-1 and TRBJ2-3, the complete variable domain is KAGVTQTPRYLIKTRGQQVTLSCSPISGHRSVSWYQQTPGQGLQFLFEYFSETQRNKGNFPGRFSGRQFSNSRSEMNVSTLELGDSALYLCASSFMTSSTDTQYFGPGTRLTVL.